The T cell receptor beta chain under discussion was sequenced for a study of CD8+ T cells in alopecia areata. TCR sequencing used cDNA made by reverse transcription of extracted RNA. Sequencing used immunoSEQ multiplex PCR; TCRdb keeps in-frame clones, though not all of them. The sample has 190,000 or so clones, around 60% seen once. Sample treatment: oral pan-JAK inhibitor, 5-10 mg twice daily. The sequencing here drew on CD8+ T cells sorted from blood, taken at week 24, from a patient treated with tofacitinib. The sequence was obtained from a human donor with alopecia areata.

CDR3 sequence reads: CASSIDGGAGSYEQYF. The CDR3 nucleotides are TGTGCCAGCAGCATAGATGGGGGAGCCGGCTCCTACGAGCAGTACTTC. This chain links TRBV9 with TRBJ2-7; D may correspond to TRBD1 or TRBD2 (5 bases each). The CDR3 has 16 amino acids. V dropped 4 bases and J dropped 0 bases, with 17 bases sitting between them. Germline lookup yields CDR1 SGDLS and CDR2 YYNGEE.